A single sample is the source of the 14 T cell receptor beta chains below, sequenced in a study of cytomegalovirus exposure and HLA in healthy donors. With 60 Vbeta and 13 Jbeta primers, the PCR was carried out. Repertoires were generated with immunoSEQ multiplex PCR, while TCRdb's copy carries only in-frame clones and drops some. The specimen's table records around 55,000 clones. Sequencing was carried out using PBMCs. All receptors come from a man aged 50 to 60 in good health and CMV-seropositive.

CDR3 in amino acids: CASSPDSLLSYEQYF. CDR3 in DNA: TGTGCCAGCAGCCCGGACTCTCTCCTTTCATACGAGCAGTACTTC. The V call is TRBV11-2, the J call TRBJ2-7; D might be TRBD2 (5 bases). This CDR3 comprises 15 residues. Trimming stripped 5 bases from V and 4 bases from J, with 18 bases between. CDR1 is SGHAT, CDR2 FQNNGV, per germline.

This chain links TRBV9 with TRBJ2-7, with D maybe TRBD2 (7 bases). Trimming took off 0 bases at V and 0 bases at J, with 10 bases between the two ends. Per germline, CDR1 SGDLS and CDR2 YYNGEE. The CDR3 is 15 residues long. The CDR3 protein is CASSVDGGRSYEQYF. In DNA, the CDR3 is TGTGCCAGCAGCGTAGACGGGGGGCGCTCCTACGAGCAGTACTTC.

CDR3 nucleotides: TGCGCCAGCAGCTCGAGGGCCGACAGGGTCCTCGCAGATACGCAGTATTTT. Its protein product is CASSSRADRVLADTQYF. The chain joins TRBV5-1 to TRBJ2-3; TRBD1 aligns across 7 bases. Losses at the gene ends were 3 bases for V and 4 bases for J; bases not matched to a gene: 14. Germline CDR1 reads SGHRS; CDR2 reads YFSETQ. CDR3 size: 17 residues.

The gene calls are TRBV4-3 and TRBJ1-2, with no clear D. This CDR3 contains 13 residues. In germline, CDR1 is LGHNA, CDR2 YSLEER. Trimming removed 0 bases at V and 13 bases at J, with 15 bases between. The CDR3: CASSQDLMGSFTF. The CDR3 bases are TGCGCCAGCAGCCAAGATCTGATGGGCAGCTTCACCTTC.

This sequence joins TRBV19 and TRBJ2-6; TRBD1 matches at 9 bases. The CDR3 extends over 18 amino acids. Looked up from germline, CDR1 is LNHDA and CDR2 is SQIVND (reference sequence). Germline trimming cut 4 bases from V and 0 bases from J; bases unmatched to any gene: 7. CDR3 in amino acids: CASSRIPGQGSGANVLTF. The CDR3 coding sequence is TGTGCCAGTAGTAGGATTCCGGGACAGGGCTCTGGGGCCAACGTCCTGACTTTC.

The chain joins TRBV6-1 to TRBJ1-1; D gene unclear. Per germline, CDR1 MNHNS and CDR2 SASEGT. This CDR3 is 15 amino acids long. V lost 4 bases, J lost 0 bases, and 12 bases lay in between. CDR3 sequence reads: CASSGSPFMNTEAFF. The CDR3 region has the DNA TGTGCCAGCAGTGGGAGCCCGTTCATGAACACTGAAGCTTTCTTT.

CDR3 region: CASSLTGTGVYGYTF. The CDR3, as DNA: TGTGCCAGCAGCTTGACGGGGACAGGAGTCTATGGCTACACCTTC. The rearrangement joins TRBV7-6 to TRBJ1-2, with 8 nucleotides matching TRBD1. Trimming cost V 3 bases and J 4 bases; bases outside gene matches: 7. The germline gives CDR1 SGHVS, CDR2 FNYEAQ. The CDR3 sequence is 15 residues long.

This chain connects TRBV19 to TRBJ2-7, with D uncertain. V lost 0 bases to trimming and J lost 2 bases, with 8 bases between them. CDR1 is LNHDA, CDR2 SQIVND, per germline (reference sequence). This CDR3 is built from 14 residues. This CDR3 is CASSIDHRAYEQYF. The CDR3 coding sequence is TGTGCCAGTAGTATAGATCACAGAGCCTACGAGCAGTACTTC.

This chain joins TRBV7-9 and TRBJ1-1; 7 bases match TRBD1. Looked up from germline, CDR1 is SEHNR and CDR2 is FQNEAQ (reference sequence). Germline trimming cut 4 bases from V and 1 base from J; bases unmatched to any gene: 6. The CDR3 covers 15 residues. The CDR3 sequence: CASSSPTGWNTEAFF. The CDR3 bases are TGTGCCAGCAGCTCGCCGACAGGGTGGAACACTGAAGCTTTCTTT.

This chain uses TRBV18 with TRBJ1-6; 8 nucleotides match TRBD1. CDR1 is KGHSH, CDR2 LQKENI, per germline. The CDR3 is made up of 16 amino acids. V lost 2 bases to trimming and J lost 5 bases; unmatched junction nucleotides: 5. DNA for the CDR3: TGTGCCAGCTCACCAAATCCGACAGGGGATAATTCACCCCTCCACTTT. It translates to CASSPNPTGDNSPLHF.

The CDR3 DNA reads TGCGCCAGCAGCTTGGGCCCGGGACTAGCGGGGGGAACCTACGAGCAGTACTTC. Protein sequence: CASSLGPGLAGGTYEQYF. The rearrangement uses TRBV5-1 and TRBJ2-7; TRBD2 aligns across 15 bases. The germline CDR1 and CDR2 sequences are SGHRS and YFSETQ. The CDR3 length is 18 residues. The trim removed 0 bases at V and 2 bases at J, leaving 6 bases unmatched. Full variable domain (missing parts from reference TRBV5-1 and TRBJ2-7): KAGVTQTPRYLIKTRGQQVTLSCSPISGHRSVSWYQQTPGQGLQFLFEYFSETQRNKGNFPGRFSGRQFSNSRSEMNVSTLELGDSALYLCASSLGPGLAGGTYEQYFGPGTRLTVT.

The CDR3 loop is CASSPPSTANYGYTF. The CDR3 coding sequence is TGTGCCAGCTCACCCCCCTCGACAGCTAACTATGGCTACACCTTC. V gene TRBV18 combines with J gene TRBJ1-2, with D possibly TRBD1 on 5 matching bases. V lost 3 bases, J lost 0 bases, and 11 bases lay in between. Germline V gene data show CDR1 as KGHSH and CDR2 as LQKENI. This CDR3 region has 15 residues.

V and J are TRBV7-9 and TRBJ1-1; a possible D gene is TRBD1 (6 bases). Germline V gives CDR1 SEHNR, CDR2 FQNEAQ (reference sequence). V was pared by 5 bases and J by 6 bases, with 16 bases between. The CDR3 is 14 amino acids. In nucleotides, the CDR3 is TGTGCCAGCAGCCAGTATACAGGGATGGCTGAAGCTTTCTTT. It codes for CASSQYTGMAEAFF.

Worth noting for this clone: At one of its ends the junction is not consistent with the germline gene, which may arise from a read error. V and J are TRBV7-2 and TRBJ2-5; 8 nucleotides match TRBD2. Germline values: CDR1 SGHTA, CDR2 FQGNSA. The CDR3 is made up of 16 amino acids. The chain's CDR3 is CASSIAAAGGQETQYF. The CDR3 DNA sequence: TGTGCCAGCAGCATAGCCGCGGCGGGGGGCCAAGAGACCCAGTACTTC.